Presented here are 5 T cell receptor beta chains from one specimen sequenced in a study of T-cell memory formation after mild COVID-19. Using its own MiXCR run on the 5' RACE reads, TCRdb lists one record per CDR3 protein. The sample carries about 270,000 distinct CDR3 sequences, 15% to 20% recorded once. Sequenced input: PBMCs or a T cell subset sorted from them (not recorded which). The receptors shown here come from a man younger than 30 who had mild COVID-19 (a few samples of this study predate the infection). Cell type and time point are not known.

This clonotype was seen only a few times. The V call is TRBV9, the J call TRBJ1-3; tentative D call: TRBD1 (5 bases). CDR3 length equals 16 residues. The V and J ends lost 8 bases and 1 base respectively, with 19 bases between them. CDR1 SGDLS and CDR2 YYNGEE come from the germline V gene. CDR3 protein: CASLAGRAGSGNTIYF. CDR3 nucleotides: TGTGCCAGTCTCGCCGGCAGGGCTGGGTCTGGAAACACCATATATTTT.

The chain links TRBV5-1 to TRBJ1-2; 7 bases are a match to TRBD1. The V gene's germline CDR1 is SGHRS and CDR2 YFSETQ. This CDR3 is built from 14 residues. J gave up 6 bases and V 3 bases, and 8 bases lay outside the gene matches. CDR3 DNA: TGCGCCAGCAGCTCCTTGACAGGGAAGGATGGCTACACCTTC. Protein: CASSSLTGKDGYTF.

This clonotype was seen repeatedly, ten times or more. This chain joins TRBV3-1 and TRBJ2-1; D call uncertain. Trimming left V 1 base short and J 4 bases short, with 5 bases between. This CDR3 contains 13 residues. CDR1 and CDR2 from the germline V gene are LGHDT and YNNKEL (reference sequence). CDR3 bases: TGTGCCAGCAGCCAAGTGGTTTACAATGAGCAGTTCTTC. It codes for CASSQVVYNEQFF.

The V call is TRBV5-1, the J call TRBJ2-7; TRBD1 aligns across 7 bases. With 4 bases clipped from V and 4 bases from J, the junction kept 8 bases outside the gene matches. There are 14 residues in the CDR3. Germline V lookup: CDR1 SGHRS, CDR2 YFSETQ. The CDR3 bases are TGCGCCAGCAGCGCAGGGACAGAGGGGTACGAGCAGTACTTC. Protein product: CASSAGTEGYEQYF.

This clonotype has just a few counts. The chain links TRBV12-3 or TRBV12-4 to TRBJ1-3; tentative D call: TRBD1 (6 bases). This CDR3 is 13 amino acids long. Trimming removed 2 bases at V and 8 bases at J, with 10 bases between. The CDR3 region has the DNA TGTGCCAGCAGTTTATGGCAGGGGTACACCATATATTTT. This encodes CASSLWQGYTIYF.